Reported below is one T cell receptor beta chain. The data are from a study of blood T cells in healthy people across ages. The use of a sample-barcoded 5' primer and a J-beta primer mix characterized a second PCR of roughly 7 to 11 cycles. A template-switch adaptor with 12 random nucleotides tagged each cDNA molecule. Every sample gave at least 2.5 million paired-end reads containing CDR3. TCRdb recomputed calls from the 5' RACE reads with MiXCR, one row per CDR3 protein. The sample includes hundreds of thousands of distinct CDR3 sequences, under 40% of them seen just once. The material sequenced was blood. The TCR sequence derives from a man younger than 35 in good health.

This CDR3 reads CASPHLTEAFF. The CDR3 nucleotides are TGTGCCAGCCCCCACCTCACTGAAGCTTTCTTT. The chain carries TRBV6-6 and TRBJ1-1, with D unresolved. There are 11 residues in the CDR3. Germline CDR1 MNHNY, CDR2 SVGAGI (reference sequence). Deletions cut 8 bases from V and 4 bases from J, with 8 bases between.